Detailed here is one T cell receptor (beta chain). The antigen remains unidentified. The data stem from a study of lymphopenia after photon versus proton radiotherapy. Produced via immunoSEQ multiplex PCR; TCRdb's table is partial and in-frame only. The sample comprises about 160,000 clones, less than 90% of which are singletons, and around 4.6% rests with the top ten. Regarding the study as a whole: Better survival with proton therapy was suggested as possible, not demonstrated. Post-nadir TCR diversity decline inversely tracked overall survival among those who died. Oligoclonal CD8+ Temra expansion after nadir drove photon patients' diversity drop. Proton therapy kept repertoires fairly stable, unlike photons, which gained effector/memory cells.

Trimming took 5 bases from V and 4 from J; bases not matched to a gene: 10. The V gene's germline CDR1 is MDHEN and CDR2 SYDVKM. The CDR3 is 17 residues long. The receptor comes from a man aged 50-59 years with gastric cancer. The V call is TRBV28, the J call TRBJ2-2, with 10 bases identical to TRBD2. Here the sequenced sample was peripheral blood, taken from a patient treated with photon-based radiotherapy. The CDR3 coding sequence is TGTGCCAGCAGTCCCACTAATCTAGCGGGAGTCACCGGGGAGCTGTTTTTT. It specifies CASSPTNLAGVTGELFF.